What follows are 24 T cell receptor beta chains derived from one specimen sequenced in a study of the immune and genomic landscape of osteosarcoma. TCRdb's copy holds only in-frame clones and misses some; the assay was immunoSEQ multiplex PCR. The data contain 400 to 450 clones, over 65% of them seen just once; the ten biggest clones take up more than 12%. Input material: primary tumor tissue from the pelvis. These receptors came from a man aged 80 or over with osteosarcoma.

This clone has more than one count but fewer than ten. This sequence joins TRBV2 and TRBJ1-5; unclear D gene. The V end lost 5 bases, the J end lost 6 bases, and 11 bases lay between the germline ends. Germline V gene data show CDR1 as SNHLY and CDR2 as FYNNEI. CDR3 length: 13 amino acids. CDR3 sequence: CASSTLGIQPQHF. In DNA, the CDR3 is TGTGCCAGCAGTACTTTAGGGATTCAGCCCCAGCATTTT.

This clone was picked up a small number of times. The DNA of the CDR3 is TGTGCCAGCAGCTCCAGGGGGGGAAGTCAGCCCCAGCATTTT. Protein sequence: CASSSRGGSQPQHF. The chain uses TRBV9 and TRBJ1-5, with 7 bases identical to TRBD1. Per the germline V gene, CDR1 is SGDLS and CDR2 is YYNGEE. The CDR3 covers 14 residues. V shed 4 bases and J 6 bases; nucleotides not matched to a gene: 7.

The gene calls are TRBV7-8 and TRBJ2-7; D uncertain. Per the germline V gene, CDR1 is SGHVS and CDR2 is FQNEAQ. The ends were cut back, 6 bases at V and 6 bases at J, with 15 bases in the middle. This CDR3 has 13 residues. CDR3 nucleotide sequence: TGTGCCAGCAGTTACGGCCGAGACTTCGAGCAGTACTTC. It translates to CASSYGRDFEQYF.

This clone turned up a few times. The V and J genes are TRBV7-2 and TRBJ2-7, with 7 bases matching TRBD1. Germline lookup yields CDR1 SGHTA and CDR2 FQGNSA. V shed 5 bases and J 11 bases; nucleotides not matched to a gene: 12. The CDR3 spans 13 residues. CDR3 DNA sequence: TGTGCCAGCAGCCAGGCCCCCGGGACAGTGGAGTACTTC. Amino acids: CASSQAPGTVEYF.

This clone has a single count. The chain is built from TRBV5-6 and TRBJ1-1; TRBD1 might be the D (5 bases). Germline V CDR1 and CDR2: SGHDT, YYEEEE. This CDR3 region has 16 residues. Trimming cost V 0 bases and J 2 bases, with 14 bases left between them. This CDR3 reads CASSLVVQGVNTEAFF. The CDR3 coding sequence is TGTGCCAGCAGCTTGGTAGTTCAGGGTGTAAACACTGAAGCTTTCTTT.

The rearrangement joins TRBV10-3 to TRBJ2-5; D assignment may be TRBD1 or TRBD2 (6 bases each). Trimming left V 11 bases short and J 2 bases short, with 18 bases between. The CDR3 has 14 residues. Germline V gene sequence: CDR1 ENHRY, CDR2 SYGVKD. CDR3 coding DNA: TGTGCCGTGGGCCGGGGGCTACCTCAAGAGACCCAGTACTTC. Translated, it gives CAVGRGLPQETQYF.

This chain uses TRBV11-2 with TRBJ1-1; tentatively, D is TRBD1 (6 bases). The germline V gene encodes CDR1 SGHAT and CDR2 FQNNGV. The CDR3 is made up of 14 amino acids. V shed 4 bases and J shed 0 bases, with 9 bases lying between them. For the CDR3, the DNA is TGTGCCAGCAGCTCAGGACAGATGAACACTGAAGCTTTCTTT. It yields the protein CASSSGQMNTEAFF.

The chain recombines TRBV19 with TRBJ2-7, with TRBD1 matching over 10 bases. The junction had 7 bases not matched to a gene; V was cut back by 6 bases and J by 2 bases. From germline, CDR1 is LNHDA and CDR2 SQIVND (reference sequence). This CDR3 contains 15 residues. CDR3: CASRAGTGAAYEQYF. Written as DNA, the CDR3 is TGTGCCAGTAGAGCCGGGACAGGGGCTGCCTACGAGCAGTACTTC.

The gene calls are TRBV7-9 and TRBJ1-1; the match to TRBD1 covers 10 bases. From germline, CDR1 is SEHNR and CDR2 FQNEAQ (reference sequence). J gave up 8 bases and V 5 bases, and 11 bases lay outside the gene matches. The CDR3 sequence is 15 residues long. This chain's CDR3 is CASSNPGQGYIEAFF. The CDR3 DNA is TGTGCCAGCAGCAACCCGGGACAGGGGTATATAGAAGCTTTCTTT.

The V and J genes are TRBV10-3 and TRBJ2-2; 9 bases match TRBD1. The CDR3 has 15 residues. From germline, CDR1 is ENHRY and CDR2 SYGVKD. With V trimmed by 8 bases and J by 6 bases, 10 bases remained unmatched. The CDR3 loop is CAIAWGTGSPGELFF. As DNA, the CDR3 is TGTGCCATCGCCTGGGGGACAGGGAGTCCCGGGGAGCTGTTTTTT.

This clone was seen a few times. V is TRBV11-3 and J is TRBJ2-1; TRBD1 matches at 7 bases. J lost 7 bases, V lost 0 bases, and 9 bases had no gene match. CDR1 and CDR2 (germline): SGHNT, YENEEA. This CDR3 has 16 residues. CDR3 sequence: CASSLDSGQLVNEQFF. In DNA, the CDR3 is TGTGCCAGCAGCTTAGACTCGGGACAGTTGGTAAATGAGCAGTTCTTC.

V usage is TRBV28 and J usage is TRBJ2-7, with D possibly matching TRBD1 (5 bases). The CDR3 is 12 residues long. The V and J ends lost 2 bases and 4 bases respectively, with 6 bases between them. Germline V gene data show CDR1 as MDHEN and CDR2 as SYDVKM. In DNA form, the CDR3 reads TGTGCCAGCAGTTTAAAGGGGTACGAGCAGTACTTC. This sequence encodes CASSLKGYEQYF.

V is TRBV27 and J is TRBJ1-5, with 11 bases identical to TRBD1. J was trimmed by 7 bases and V by 5 bases; bases with no gene match: 4. The CDR3 has 14 residues. CDR1 and CDR2 from the germline V gene are MNHEY and SMNVEV (reference sequence). CDR3 DNA: TGTGCCAGCAGTGGACAGGGGGCGTCACAGCCCCAGCATTTT. Translating gives CASSGQGASQPQHF.

As for this clone: Other DNA sequences in the same sample also yield this CDR3. The chain carries TRBV5-4 and TRBJ2-7, with TRBD2 identical over 8 bases. This CDR3 spans 18 amino acids. With 2 bases clipped from V and 2 bases from J, the junction kept 15 bases outside the gene matches. The germline gives CDR1 SGHNT, CDR2 YYREEE (reference sequence). Here the CDR3 reads CASSLGRGGGTSPYEQYF. Here the CDR3 DNA reads TGTGCCAGCAGCTTAGGTCGGGGCGGGGGGACATCCCCCTACGAGCAGTACTTC.

V and J are TRBV6-6 and TRBJ1-6; 7 nucleotides align to TRBD1. V shed 6 bases, J shed 7 bases, and the junction held 9 bases outside the gene matches. CDR1 MNHNY and CDR2 SVGAGI come from the germline V gene (reference sequence). The CDR3 is 15 amino acids. The CDR3 DNA is TGTGCCAGCAGAACGGCGGGACAGACGAATTCACCCCTCCACTTT. Encoded protein: CASRTAGQTNSPLHF.

The rearrangement links TRBV27 to TRBJ2-7; possible D gene TRBD2, 5 bases. This CDR3 is built from 12 residues. The germline gives CDR1 MNHEY, CDR2 SMNVEV (reference sequence). Trimming pared 7 bases from V and 3 bases from J, leaving 10 bases between. The CDR3 region has the DNA TGTGCCAGCAAAGGAGAGGGCTACGAGCAGTACTTC. Translation gives CASKGEGYEQYF.

This clone was found a few times. The rearrangement uses TRBV19 and TRBJ1-2; D unclear. V lost 4 bases to trimming and J lost 4 bases, with 13 bases between them. The CDR3 totals 14 residues. Germline V gene lookup returns CDR1 LNHDA and CDR2 SQIVND (reference sequence). CDR3 sequence (DNA): TGTGCCAGTAGTACGCCGGCCCTGTCCTATGGCTACACCTTC. Protein product: CASSTPALSYGYTF.

This chain joins TRBV7-2 and TRBJ2-1; 10 nucleotides line up with TRBD1. CDR3 length: 15 residues. The V segment lost 4 bases and the J segment 3 bases; nucleotides outside the gene matches: 3. Germline V gene lookup returns CDR1 SGHTA and CDR2 FQGNSA. The CDR3 DNA sequence: TGTGCCAGCAGCTGGGGACAGGGGATCTACAATGAGCAGTTCTTC. This sequence encodes CASSWGQGIYNEQFF.

The chain has TRBV29-1 and TRBJ2-5, with a weak D call TRBD1 (5 bases). Germline CDR1 reads SQVTM; CDR2 reads ANQGSEA. V lost 6 bases and J lost 2, with 10 bases in between. CDR3 size: 12 residues. In DNA, the CDR3 is TGCAGCGTAGTCCGACAGCAAGAGACCCAGTACTTC. Amino acid sequence: CSVVRQQETQYF.

As for this clone: One end of the junction does not line up with germline, which may come from a read error. The V call is TRBV5-6, the J call TRBJ1-1; D remains unclear. The CDR3 has 12 residues. Germline CDR1 and CDR2: SGHDT and YYEEEE. CDR3 in DNA: TGTGCCAGCAGCTTGCGGGGTACTGAATCTTTCTTT. Its translation is CASSLRGTESFF.

This chain uses TRBV11-3 with TRBJ2-7, with D uncertain. The CDR3 is 13 residues long. Trimming took off 1 base at V and 7 bases at J, with 11 bases between the two ends. Germline V gene lookup returns CDR1 SGHNT and CDR2 YENEEA. The DNA for the CDR3 is TGTGCCAGCAGCTTAGTCCTAGATGTGGAGCAGTACTTC. As protein: CASSLVLDVEQYF.

The rearrangement links TRBV4-1 to TRBJ1-4; the D is unclear. The CDR3 runs to 16 residues. V dropped 1 base and J dropped 4 bases, with 13 bases sitting between them. Germline values: CDR1 MGHRA, CDR2 YSYEKL. Here the CDR3 reads CASSQGGWTINEKLFF. The CDR3 DNA reads TGCGCCAGCAGCCAAGGGGGATGGACTATTAATGAAAAACTGTTTTTT.

The rearrangement uses TRBV4-2 and TRBJ2-1; D assignment may be TRBD1 or TRBD2 (6 bases each). V lost 0 bases and J 9 bases, leaving 15 bases between the germline ends. The CDR3 is made up of 15 amino acids. The germline V gene has CDR1 LGHNA and CDR2 YNFKEQ. The DNA of the CDR3 is TGTGCCAGCAGCCAAGACTCGGGGGCCGCTCGTGAGCAGTTCTTC. Protein product: CASSQDSGAAREQFF.

This clone was detected only a few times. The chain links TRBV7-6 to TRBJ2-1; D tentatively fits TRBD1 or TRBD2 (5 bases each). The CDR3 sequence is 16 residues long. Between the trimmed V and J ends, which lost 5 bases and 8 bases, there was a span of 22 bases. Germline V gene lookup returns CDR1 SGHVS and CDR2 FNYEAQ. CDR3 in amino acids: CASSTHGTNSVDEQFF. In DNA form, the CDR3 reads TGTGCCAGCAGCACCCATGGGACGAACTCAGTAGATGAGCAGTTCTTC. Full variable domain (outside the CDR3, taken from reference TRBV7-6 and TRBJ2-1): GAGVSQSPRYKVTKRGQDVALRCDPISGHVSLYWYRQALGQGPEFLTYFNYEAQQDKSGLPNDRFSAERPEGSISTLTIQRTEQRDSAMYRCASSTHGTNSVDEQFFGPGTRLTVL.